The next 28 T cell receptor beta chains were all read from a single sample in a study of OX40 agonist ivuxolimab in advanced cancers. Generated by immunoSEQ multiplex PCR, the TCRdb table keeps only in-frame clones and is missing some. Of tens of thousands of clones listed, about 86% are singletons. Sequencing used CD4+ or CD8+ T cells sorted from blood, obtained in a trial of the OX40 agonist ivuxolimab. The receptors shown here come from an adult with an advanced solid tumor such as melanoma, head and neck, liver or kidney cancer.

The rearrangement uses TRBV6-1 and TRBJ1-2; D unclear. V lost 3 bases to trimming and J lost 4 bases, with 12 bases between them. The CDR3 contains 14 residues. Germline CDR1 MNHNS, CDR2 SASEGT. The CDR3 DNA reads TGTGCCAGCAGTGACCGGGCCGAGGGCTATGGCTACACCTTC. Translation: CASSDRAEGYGYTF.

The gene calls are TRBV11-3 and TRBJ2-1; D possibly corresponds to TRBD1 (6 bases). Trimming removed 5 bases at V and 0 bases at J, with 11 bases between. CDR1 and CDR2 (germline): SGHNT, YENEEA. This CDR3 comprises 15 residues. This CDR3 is CASSEQGGSYNEQFF. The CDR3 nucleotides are TGTGCCAGCAGCGAACAGGGTGGCTCCTACAATGAGCAGTTCTTC.

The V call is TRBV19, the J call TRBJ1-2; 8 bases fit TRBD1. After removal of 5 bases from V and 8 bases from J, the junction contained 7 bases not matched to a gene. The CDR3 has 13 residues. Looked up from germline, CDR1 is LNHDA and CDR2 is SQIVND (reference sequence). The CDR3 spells CASSLDRVRGYTF. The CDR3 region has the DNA TGTGCCAGTAGTTTGGACAGGGTGCGAGGCTACACCTTC.

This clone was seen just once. Here the CDR3 DNA reads TGTGCCTGGAGTGTACTTAAGAACAACCAAGGGGAGCTGTTTTTT. It specifies CAWSVLKNNQGELFF. The V call is TRBV30, the J call TRBJ2-2; no firm D call. This CDR3 spans 15 amino acids. V lost 0 bases to trimming and J lost 8 bases, with 16 bases between them. Germline CDR1 GTSNPN, CDR2 SVGIG (reference sequence).

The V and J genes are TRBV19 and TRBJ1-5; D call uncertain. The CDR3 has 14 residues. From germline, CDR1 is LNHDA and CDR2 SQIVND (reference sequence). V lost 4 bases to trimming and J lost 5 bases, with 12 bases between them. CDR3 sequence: CASSNDGNYQPQHF. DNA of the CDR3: TGTGCCAGTAGTAATGACGGGAATTATCAGCCCCAGCATTTT.

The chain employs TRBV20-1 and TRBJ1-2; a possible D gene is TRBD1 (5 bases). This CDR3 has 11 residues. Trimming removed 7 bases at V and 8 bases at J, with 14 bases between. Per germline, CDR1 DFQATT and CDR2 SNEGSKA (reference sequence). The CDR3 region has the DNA TGCAGTGGAAGGCAGGGACGAGGCTACACCTTC. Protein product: CSGRQGRGYTF.

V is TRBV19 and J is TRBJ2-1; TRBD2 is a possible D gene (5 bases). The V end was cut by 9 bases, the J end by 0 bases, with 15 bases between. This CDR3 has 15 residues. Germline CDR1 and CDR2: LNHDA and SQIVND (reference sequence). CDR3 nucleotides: TGTGCCAGCACGTTTAGCGCAAGCTCCTACAATGAGCAGTTCTTC. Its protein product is CASTFSASSYNEQFF.

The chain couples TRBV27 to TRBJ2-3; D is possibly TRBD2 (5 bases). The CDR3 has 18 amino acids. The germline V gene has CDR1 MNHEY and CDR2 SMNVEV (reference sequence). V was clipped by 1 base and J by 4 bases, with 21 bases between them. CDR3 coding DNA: TGTGCCAGCAGTTTATTAATTTCGGGGTCCCGTGTCTCAGATACGCAGTATTTT. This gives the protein CASSLLISGSRVSDTQYF.

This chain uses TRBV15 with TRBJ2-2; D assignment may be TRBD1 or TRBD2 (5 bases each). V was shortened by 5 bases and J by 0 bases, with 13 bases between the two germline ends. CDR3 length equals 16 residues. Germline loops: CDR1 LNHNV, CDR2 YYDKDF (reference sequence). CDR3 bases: TGTGCCACCAGCGGCCGGGGCCTCGCGAACACCGGGGAGCTGTTTTTT. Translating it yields CATSGRGLANTGELFF.

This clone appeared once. The DNA for the CDR3 is TGTGCCAGCTCGGGACAGGGGGCGTACGATGAGCAGTTCTTC. Amino acid sequence: CASSGQGAYDEQFF. The V gene is TRBV18, the J gene TRBJ2-1, with 12 bases fitting TRBD1. The CDR3 extends over 14 amino acids. Trimming removed 6 bases from V and 8 bases from J; junction bases left unmatched: 5. Looked up from germline, CDR1 is KGHSH and CDR2 is LQKENI.

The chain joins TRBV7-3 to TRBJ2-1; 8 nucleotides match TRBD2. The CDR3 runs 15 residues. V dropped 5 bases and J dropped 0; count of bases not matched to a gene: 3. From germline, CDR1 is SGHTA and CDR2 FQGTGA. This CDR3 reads CASSTGGSSYNEQFF. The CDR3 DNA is TGTGCCAGCAGCACGGGGGGGAGCTCCTACAATGAGCAGTTCTTC.

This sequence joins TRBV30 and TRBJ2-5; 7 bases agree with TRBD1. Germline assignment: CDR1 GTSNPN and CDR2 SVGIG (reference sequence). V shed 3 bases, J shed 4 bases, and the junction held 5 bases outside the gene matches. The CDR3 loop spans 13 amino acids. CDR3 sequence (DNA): TGTGCCTGGAGAACAGGGGTCGGAGAGACCCAGTACTTC. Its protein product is CAWRTGVGETQYF.

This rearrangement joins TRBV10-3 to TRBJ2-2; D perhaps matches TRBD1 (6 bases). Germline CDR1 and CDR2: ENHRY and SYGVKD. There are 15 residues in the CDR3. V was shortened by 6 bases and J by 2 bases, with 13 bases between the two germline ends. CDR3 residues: CAISRTDPNTGELFF. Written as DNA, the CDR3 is TGTGCCATCAGCAGGACAGACCCTAACACCGGGGAGCTGTTTTTT.

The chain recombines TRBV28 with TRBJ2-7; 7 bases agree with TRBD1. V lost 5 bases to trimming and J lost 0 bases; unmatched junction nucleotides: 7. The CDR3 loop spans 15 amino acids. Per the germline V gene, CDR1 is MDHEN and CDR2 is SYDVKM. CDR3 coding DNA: TGTGCCAGCAGTACGGGACAGCTTAGCTCCTACGAGCAGTACTTC. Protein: CASSTGQLSSYEQYF.

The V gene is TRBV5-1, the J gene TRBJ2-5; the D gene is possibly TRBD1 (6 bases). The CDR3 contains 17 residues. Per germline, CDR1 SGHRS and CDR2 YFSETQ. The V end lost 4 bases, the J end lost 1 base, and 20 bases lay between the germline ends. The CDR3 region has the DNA TGCGCCAGCAGCCTACTACCGACAGGCGGTGGCCAAGAGACCCAGTACTTC. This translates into CASSLLPTGGGQETQYF. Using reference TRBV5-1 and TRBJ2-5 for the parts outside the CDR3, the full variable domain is KAGVTQTPRYLIKTRGQQVTLSCSPISGHRSVSWYQQTPGQGLQFLFEYFSETQRNKGNFPGRFSGRQFSNSRSEMNVSTLELGDSALYLCASSLLPTGGGQETQYFGPGTRLLVL.

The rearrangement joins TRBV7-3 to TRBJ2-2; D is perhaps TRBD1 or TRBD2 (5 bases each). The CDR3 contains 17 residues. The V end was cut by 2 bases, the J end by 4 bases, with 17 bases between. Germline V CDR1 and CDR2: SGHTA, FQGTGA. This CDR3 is CASSLLNLGDGTGELFF. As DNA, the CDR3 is TGTGCCAGCAGCTTACTTAATTTAGGGGACGGCACCGGGGAGCTGTTTTTT.

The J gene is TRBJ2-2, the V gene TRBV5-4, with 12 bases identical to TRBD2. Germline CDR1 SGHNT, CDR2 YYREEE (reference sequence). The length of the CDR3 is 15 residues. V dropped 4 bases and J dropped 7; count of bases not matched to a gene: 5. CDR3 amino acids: CASSRGLAGIGELFF. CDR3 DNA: TGTGCCAGCAGCCGCGGACTAGCGGGAATCGGGGAGCTGTTTTTT. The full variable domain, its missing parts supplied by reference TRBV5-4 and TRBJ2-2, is ETGVTQSPTHLIKTRGQQVTLRCSSQSGHNTVSWYQQALGQGPQFIFQYYREEENGRGNFPPRFSGLQFPNYSSELNVNALELDDSALYLCASSRGLAGIGELFFGEGSRLTVL.

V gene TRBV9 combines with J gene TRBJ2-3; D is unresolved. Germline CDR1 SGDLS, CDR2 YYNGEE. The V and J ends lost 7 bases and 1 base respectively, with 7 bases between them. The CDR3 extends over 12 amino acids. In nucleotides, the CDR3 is TGTGCCAGCTCCGCGGGCACAGATACGCAGTATTTT. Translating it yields CASSAGTDTQYF.

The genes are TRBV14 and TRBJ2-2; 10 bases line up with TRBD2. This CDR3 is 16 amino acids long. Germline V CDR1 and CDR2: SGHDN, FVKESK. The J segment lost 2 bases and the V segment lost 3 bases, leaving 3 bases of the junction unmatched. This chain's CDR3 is CASSQRTSGNTGELFF. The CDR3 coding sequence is TGTGCCAGCAGCCAGAGGACTAGCGGAAACACCGGGGAGCTGTTTTTT.

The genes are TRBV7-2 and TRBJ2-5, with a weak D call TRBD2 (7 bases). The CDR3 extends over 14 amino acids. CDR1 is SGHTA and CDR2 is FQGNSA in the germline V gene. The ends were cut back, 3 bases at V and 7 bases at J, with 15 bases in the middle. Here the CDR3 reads CASSFTGRGGTQYF. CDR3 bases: TGTGCCAGCAGCTTCACAGGGAGGGGAGGGACCCAGTACTTC.

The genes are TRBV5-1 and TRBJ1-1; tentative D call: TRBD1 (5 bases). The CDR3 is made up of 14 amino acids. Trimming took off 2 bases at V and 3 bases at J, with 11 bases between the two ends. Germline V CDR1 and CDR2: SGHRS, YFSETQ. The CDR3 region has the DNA TGCGCCAGCAGCTTTCAGGGCCAGGACACTGAAGCTTTCTTT. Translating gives CASSFQGQDTEAFF.

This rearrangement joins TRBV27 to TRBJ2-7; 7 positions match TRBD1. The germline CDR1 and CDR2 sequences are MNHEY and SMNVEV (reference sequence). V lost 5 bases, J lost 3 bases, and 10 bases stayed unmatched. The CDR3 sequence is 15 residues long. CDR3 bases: TGTGCCAGCAGTCCCAGGGGGAACCTTTACTACGAGCAGTACTTC. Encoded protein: CASSPRGNLYYEQYF.

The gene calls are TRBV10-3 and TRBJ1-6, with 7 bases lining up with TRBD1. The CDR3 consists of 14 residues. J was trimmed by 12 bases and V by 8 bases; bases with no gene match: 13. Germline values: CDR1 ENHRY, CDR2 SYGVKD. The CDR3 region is CAIGSQGGNEPLHF. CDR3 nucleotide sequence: TGTGCCATCGGTTCCCAGGGGGGGAACGAACCCCTCCACTTT.

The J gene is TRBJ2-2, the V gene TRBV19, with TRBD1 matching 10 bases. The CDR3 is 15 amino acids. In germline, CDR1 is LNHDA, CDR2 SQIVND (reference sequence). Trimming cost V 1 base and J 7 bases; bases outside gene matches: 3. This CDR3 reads CASSIGTGGVGELFF. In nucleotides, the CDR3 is TGTGCCAGTAGTATAGGGACAGGGGGTGTCGGGGAGCTGTTTTTT. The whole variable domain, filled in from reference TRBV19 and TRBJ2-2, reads DGGITQSPKYLFRKEGQNVTLSCEQNLNHDAMYWYRQDPGQGLRLIYYSQIVNDFQKGDIAEGYSVSREKKESFPLTVTSAQKNPTAFYLCASSIGTGGVGELFFGEGSRLTVL.

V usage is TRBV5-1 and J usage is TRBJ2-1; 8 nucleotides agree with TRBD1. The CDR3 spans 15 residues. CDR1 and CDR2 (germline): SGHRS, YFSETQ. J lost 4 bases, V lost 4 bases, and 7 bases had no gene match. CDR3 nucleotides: TGCGCCAGCAGCACCGGACAGGGTGGGTACAATGAGCAGTTCTTC. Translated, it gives CASSTGQGGYNEQFF. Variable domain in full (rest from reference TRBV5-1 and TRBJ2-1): KAGVTQTPRYLIKTRGQQVTLSCSPISGHRSVSWYQQTPGQGLQFLFEYFSETQRNKGNFPGRFSGRQFSNSRSEMNVSTLELGDSALYLCASSTGQGGYNEQFFGPGTRLTVL.

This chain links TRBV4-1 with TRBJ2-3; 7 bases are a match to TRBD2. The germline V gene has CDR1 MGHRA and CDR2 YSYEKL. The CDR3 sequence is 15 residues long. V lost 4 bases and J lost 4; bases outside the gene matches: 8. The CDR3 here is CASSLAGDIADTQYF. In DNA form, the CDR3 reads TGCGCCAGCAGCCTTGCGGGAGACATCGCAGATACGCAGTATTTT.

The CDR3 coding sequence is TGCGCCAGCAGCCCGCAGGGAGGCGGTGGCTACACCTTC. Its protein product is CASSPQGGGGYTF. The chain employs TRBV5-1 and TRBJ1-2; weak D call: TRBD1 (5 bases). V lost 4 bases and J 7 bases, leaving 14 bases between the germline ends. CDR1 is SGHRS, CDR2 YFSETQ, per germline. The CDR3 covers 13 residues.

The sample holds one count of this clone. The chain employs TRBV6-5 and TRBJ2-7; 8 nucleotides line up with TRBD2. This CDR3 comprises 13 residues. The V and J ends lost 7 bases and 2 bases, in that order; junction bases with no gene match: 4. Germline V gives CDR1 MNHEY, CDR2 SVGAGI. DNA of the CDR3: TGTGCCAGCACCGGACTAGCCACCTACGAGCAGTACTTC. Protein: CASTGLATYEQYF.